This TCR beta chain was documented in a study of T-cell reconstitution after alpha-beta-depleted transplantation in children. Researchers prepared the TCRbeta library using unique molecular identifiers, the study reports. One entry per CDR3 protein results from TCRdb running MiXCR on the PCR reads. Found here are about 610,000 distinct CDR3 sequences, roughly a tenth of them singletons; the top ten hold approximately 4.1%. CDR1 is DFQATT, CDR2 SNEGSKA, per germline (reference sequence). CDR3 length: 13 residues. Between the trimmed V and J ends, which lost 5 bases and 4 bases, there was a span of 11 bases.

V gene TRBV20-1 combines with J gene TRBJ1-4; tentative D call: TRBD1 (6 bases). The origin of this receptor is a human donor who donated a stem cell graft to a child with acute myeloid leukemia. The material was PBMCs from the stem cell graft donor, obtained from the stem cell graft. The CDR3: CSAPDRSNEKLFF. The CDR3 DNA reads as TGCAGTGCTCCTGACAGGAGTAATGAAAAACTGTTTTTT.